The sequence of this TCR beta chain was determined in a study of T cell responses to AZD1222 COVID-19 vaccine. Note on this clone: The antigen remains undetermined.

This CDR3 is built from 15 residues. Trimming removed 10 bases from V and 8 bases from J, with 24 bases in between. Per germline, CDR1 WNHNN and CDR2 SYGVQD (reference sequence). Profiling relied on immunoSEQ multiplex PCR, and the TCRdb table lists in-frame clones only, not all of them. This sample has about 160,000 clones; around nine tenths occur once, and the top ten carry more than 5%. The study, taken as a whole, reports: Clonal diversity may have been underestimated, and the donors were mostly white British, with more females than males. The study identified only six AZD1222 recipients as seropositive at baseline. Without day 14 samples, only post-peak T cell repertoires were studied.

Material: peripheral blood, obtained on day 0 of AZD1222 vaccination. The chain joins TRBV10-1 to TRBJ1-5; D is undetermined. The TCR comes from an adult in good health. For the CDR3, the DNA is TGCGCCACGGTCAAATCGTTCGGGTTTCGAGAGCCCCAGCATTTT. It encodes CATVKSFGFREPQHF.